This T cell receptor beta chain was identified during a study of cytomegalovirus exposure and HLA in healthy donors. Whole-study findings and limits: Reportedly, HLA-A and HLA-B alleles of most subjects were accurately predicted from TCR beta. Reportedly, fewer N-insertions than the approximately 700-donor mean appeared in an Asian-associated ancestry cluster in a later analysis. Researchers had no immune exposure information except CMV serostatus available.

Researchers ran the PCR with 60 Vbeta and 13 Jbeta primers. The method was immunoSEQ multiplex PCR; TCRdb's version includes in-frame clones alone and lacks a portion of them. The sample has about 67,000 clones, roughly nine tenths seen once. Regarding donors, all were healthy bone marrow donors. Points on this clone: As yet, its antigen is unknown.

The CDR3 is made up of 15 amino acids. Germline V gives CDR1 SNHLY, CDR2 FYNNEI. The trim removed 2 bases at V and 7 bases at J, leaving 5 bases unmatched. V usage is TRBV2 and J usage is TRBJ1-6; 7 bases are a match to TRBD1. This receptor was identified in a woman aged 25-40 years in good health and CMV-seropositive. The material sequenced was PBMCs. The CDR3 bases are TGTGCCAGCAGTGAAAGAGGGACAGCAAATTCACCCCTCCACTTT. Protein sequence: CASSERGTANSPLHF.